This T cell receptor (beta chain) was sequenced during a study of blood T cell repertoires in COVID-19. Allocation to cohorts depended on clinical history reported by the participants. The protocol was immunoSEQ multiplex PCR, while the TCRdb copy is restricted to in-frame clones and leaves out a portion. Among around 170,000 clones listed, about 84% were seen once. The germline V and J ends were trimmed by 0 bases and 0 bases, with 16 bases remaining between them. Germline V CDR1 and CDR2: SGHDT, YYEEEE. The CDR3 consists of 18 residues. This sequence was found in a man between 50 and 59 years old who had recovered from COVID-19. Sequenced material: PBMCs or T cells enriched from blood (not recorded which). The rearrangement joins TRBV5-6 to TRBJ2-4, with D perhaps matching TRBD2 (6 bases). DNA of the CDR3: TGTGCCAGCAGCTTGGTCTTAGGGCAGGAGGGAGCCAAAAACATTCAGTACTTC. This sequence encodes CASSLVLGQEGAKNIQYF.